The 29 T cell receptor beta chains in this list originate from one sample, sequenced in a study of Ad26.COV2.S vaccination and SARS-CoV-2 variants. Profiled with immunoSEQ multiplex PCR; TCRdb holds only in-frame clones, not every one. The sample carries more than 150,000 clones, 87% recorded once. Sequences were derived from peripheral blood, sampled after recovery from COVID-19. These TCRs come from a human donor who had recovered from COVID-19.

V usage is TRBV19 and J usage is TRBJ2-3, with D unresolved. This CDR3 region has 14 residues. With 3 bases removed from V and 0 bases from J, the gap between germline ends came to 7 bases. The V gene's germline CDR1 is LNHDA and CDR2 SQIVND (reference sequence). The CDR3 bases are TGTGCCAGTAGTATGTGGGCTAGCACAGATACGCAGTATTTT. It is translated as CASSMWASTDTQYF.

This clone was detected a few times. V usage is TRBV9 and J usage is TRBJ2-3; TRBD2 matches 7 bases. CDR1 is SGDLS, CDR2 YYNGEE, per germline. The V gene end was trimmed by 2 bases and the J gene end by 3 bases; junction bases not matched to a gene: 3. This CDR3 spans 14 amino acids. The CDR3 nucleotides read TGTGCCAGCAGCGTCGGGGGGTGGACAGATACGCAGTATTTT. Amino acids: CASSVGGWTDTQYF.

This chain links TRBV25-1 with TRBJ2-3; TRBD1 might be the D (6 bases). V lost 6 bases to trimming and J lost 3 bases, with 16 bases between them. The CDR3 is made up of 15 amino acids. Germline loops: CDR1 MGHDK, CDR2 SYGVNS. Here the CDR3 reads CASSTTGSGTDTQYF. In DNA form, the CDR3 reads TGTGCCAGCAGCACTACAGGGAGTGGAACAGATACGCAGTATTTT.

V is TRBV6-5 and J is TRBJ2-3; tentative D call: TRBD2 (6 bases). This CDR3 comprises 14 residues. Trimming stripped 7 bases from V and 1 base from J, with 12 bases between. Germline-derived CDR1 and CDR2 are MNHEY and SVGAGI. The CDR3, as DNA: TGTGCCAGCAAGGAGGGCTCGGGCACAGATACGCAGTATTTT. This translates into CASKEGSGTDTQYF.

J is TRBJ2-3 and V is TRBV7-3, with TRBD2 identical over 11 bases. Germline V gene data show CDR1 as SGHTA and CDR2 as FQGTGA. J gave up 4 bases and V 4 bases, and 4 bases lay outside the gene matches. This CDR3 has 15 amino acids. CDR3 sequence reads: CASSSLSGGADTQYF. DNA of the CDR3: TGTGCCAGCAGCTCACTTAGCGGGGGGGCAGATACGCAGTATTTT.

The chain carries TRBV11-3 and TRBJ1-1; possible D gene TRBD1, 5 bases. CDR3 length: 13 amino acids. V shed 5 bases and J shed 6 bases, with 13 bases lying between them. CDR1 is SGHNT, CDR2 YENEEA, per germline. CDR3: CASSPGRYSEAFF. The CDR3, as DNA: TGTGCCAGCAGCCCGGGACGGTACTCTGAAGCTTTCTTT.

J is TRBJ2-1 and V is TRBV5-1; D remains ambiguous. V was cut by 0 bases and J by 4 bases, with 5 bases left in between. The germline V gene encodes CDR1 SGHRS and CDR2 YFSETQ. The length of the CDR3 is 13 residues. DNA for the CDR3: TGCGCCAGCAGCTTGGACAGATACAATGAGCAGTTCTTC. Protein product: CASSLDRYNEQFF.

The CDR3: CASSLEANQPQHF. The CDR3 coding sequence is TGCGCCAGCAGCTTGGAGGCCAATCAGCCCCAGCATTTT. The rearrangement uses TRBV5-1 and TRBJ1-5; D call uncertain. The CDR3 sequence is 13 residues long. V was pared by 0 bases and J by 3 bases, with 4 bases between. Germline V lookup: CDR1 SGHRS, CDR2 YFSETQ.

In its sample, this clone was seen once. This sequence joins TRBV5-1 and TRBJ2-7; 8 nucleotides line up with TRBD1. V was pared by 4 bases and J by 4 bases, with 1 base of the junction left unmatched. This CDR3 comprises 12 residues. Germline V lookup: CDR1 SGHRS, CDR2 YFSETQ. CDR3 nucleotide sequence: TGCGCCAGCAGCCGGACAGGGTACGAGCAGTACTTC. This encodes CASSRTGYEQYF.

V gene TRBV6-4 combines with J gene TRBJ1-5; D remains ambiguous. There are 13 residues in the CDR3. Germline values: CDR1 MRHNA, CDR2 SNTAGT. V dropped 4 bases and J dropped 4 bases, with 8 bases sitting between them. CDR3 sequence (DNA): TGTGCCAGCAGTGTGCTCCCGAATCAGCCCCAGCATTTT. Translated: CASSVLPNQPQHF.

The DNA of the CDR3 is TGTGCCAGCAGCTTCGGCGGGGGGGCGGGAGACGAGCAGTACTTC. It is translated as CASSFGGGAGDEQYF. The chain carries TRBV7-9 and TRBJ2-7, with TRBD2 identical over 9 bases. The V gene's germline CDR1 is SEHNR and CDR2 FQNEAQ (reference sequence). This CDR3 is built from 15 residues. V lost 3 bases to trimming and J lost 5 bases; unmatched junction nucleotides: 8.

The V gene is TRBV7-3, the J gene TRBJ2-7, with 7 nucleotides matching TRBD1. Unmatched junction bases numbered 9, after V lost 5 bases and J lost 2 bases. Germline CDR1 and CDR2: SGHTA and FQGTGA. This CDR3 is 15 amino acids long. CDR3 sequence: CASSQSGTDTYEQYF. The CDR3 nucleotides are TGTGCCAGCAGCCAATCCGGGACAGATACCTACGAGCAGTACTTC.

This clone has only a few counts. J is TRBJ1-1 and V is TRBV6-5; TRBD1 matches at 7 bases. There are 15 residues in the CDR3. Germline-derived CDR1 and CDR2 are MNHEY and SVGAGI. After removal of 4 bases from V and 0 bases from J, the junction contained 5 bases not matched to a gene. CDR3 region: CASSLQGPLNTEAFF. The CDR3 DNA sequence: TGTGCCAGCAGTTTACAGGGGCCCCTGAACACTGAAGCTTTCTTT.

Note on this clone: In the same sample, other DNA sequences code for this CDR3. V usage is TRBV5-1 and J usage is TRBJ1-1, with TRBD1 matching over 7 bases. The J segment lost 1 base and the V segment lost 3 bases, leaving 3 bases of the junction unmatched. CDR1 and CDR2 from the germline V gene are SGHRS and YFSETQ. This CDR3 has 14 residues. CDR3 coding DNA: TGCGCCAGCAGCTCCTGGACAGGGAACACTGAAGCTTTCTTT. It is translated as CASSSWTGNTEAFF.

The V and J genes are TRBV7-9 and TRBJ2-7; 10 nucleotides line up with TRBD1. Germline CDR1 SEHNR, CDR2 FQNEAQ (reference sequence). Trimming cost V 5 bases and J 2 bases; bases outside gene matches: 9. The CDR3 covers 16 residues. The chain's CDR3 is CASSPLAGTGAYEQYF. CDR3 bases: TGTGCCAGCAGCCCGCTCGCCGGGACAGGGGCCTACGAGCAGTACTTC.

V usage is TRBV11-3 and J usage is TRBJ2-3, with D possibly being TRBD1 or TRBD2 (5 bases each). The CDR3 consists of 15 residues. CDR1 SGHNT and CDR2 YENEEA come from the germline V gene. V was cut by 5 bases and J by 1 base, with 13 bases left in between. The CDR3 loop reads CASSPRGEGTDTQYF. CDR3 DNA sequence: TGTGCCAGCAGCCCAAGAGGGGAAGGCACAGATACGCAGTATTTT.

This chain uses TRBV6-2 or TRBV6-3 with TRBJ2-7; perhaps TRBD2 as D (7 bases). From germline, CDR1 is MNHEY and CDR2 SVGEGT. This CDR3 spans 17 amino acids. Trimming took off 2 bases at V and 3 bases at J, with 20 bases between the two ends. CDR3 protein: CASSYVKGGAKDYEQYF. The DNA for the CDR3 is TGTGCCAGCAGTTACGTTAAGGGGGGGGCAAAGGACTACGAGCAGTACTTC.

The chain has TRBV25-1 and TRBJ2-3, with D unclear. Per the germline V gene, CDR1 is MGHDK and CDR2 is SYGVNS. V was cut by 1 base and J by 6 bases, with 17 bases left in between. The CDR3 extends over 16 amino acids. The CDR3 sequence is CASSEFPRGRSDTQYF. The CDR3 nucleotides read TGTGCCAGCAGTGAATTTCCGAGAGGACGCTCGGATACGCAGTATTTT.

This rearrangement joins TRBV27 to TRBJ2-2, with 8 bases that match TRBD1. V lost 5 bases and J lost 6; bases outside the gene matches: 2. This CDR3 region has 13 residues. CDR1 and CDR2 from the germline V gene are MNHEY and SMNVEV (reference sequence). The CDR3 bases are TGTGCCAGCAGTCAGGGGGCAGCCGGGGAGCTGTTTTTT. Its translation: CASSQGAAGELFF.

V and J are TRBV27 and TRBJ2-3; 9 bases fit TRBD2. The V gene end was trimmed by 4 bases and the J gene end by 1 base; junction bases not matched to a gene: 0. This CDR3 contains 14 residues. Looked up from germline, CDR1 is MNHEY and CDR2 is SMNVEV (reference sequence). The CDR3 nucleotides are TGTGCCAGCAGTTCTAGCGGGGGCACAGATACGCAGTATTTT. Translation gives CASSSSGGTDTQYF.

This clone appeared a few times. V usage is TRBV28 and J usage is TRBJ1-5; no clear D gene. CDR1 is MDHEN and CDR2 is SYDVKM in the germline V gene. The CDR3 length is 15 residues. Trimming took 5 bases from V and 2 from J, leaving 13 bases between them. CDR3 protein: CASSDTSFGNQPQHF. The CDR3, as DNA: TGTGCCAGCAGTGATACGTCCTTTGGCAATCAGCCCCAGCATTTT.

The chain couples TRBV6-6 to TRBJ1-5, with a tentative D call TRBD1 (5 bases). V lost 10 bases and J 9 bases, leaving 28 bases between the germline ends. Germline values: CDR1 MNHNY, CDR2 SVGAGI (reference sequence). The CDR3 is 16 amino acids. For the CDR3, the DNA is TGTGCCACCAACAACGCTATGGACGGCCCGAGGGGGCCCCAGCATTTT. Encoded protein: CATNNAMDGPRGPQHF.

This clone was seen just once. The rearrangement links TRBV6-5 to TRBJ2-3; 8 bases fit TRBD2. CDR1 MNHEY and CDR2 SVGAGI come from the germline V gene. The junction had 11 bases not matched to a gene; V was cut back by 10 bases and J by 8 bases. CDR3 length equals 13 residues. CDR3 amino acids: CATSGGEKGTQYF. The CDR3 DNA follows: TGTGCCACCTCGGGGGGGGAAAAGGGTACGCAGTATTTT.

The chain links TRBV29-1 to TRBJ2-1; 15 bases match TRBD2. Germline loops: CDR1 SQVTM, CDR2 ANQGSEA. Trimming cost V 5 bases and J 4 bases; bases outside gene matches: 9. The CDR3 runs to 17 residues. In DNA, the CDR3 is TGCAGCGTTCCCCCGGGACTAGCGGGAGGAGAATACAATGAGCAGTTCTTC. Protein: CSVPPGLAGGEYNEQFF.

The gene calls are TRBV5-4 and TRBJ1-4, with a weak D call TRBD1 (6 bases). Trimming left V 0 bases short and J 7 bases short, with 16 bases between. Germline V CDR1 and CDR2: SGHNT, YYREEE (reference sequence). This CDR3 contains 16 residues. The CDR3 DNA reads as TGTGCCAGCAGCTTGGGTAGCACAGGGCGAGGTGAAAAACTGTTTTTT. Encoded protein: CASSLGSTGRGEKLFF.

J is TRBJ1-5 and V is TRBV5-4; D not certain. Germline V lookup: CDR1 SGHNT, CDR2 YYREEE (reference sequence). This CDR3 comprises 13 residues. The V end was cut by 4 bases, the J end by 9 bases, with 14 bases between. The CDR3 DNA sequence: TGTGCCAGCAGCAAAGGGTCCGAGTGGCCCCAGCATTTT. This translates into CASSKGSEWPQHF.

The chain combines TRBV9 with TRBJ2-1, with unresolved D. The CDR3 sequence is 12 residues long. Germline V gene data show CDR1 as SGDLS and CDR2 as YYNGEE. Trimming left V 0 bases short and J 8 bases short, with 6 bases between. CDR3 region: CASSVADDEQFF. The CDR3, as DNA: TGTGCCAGCAGCGTAGCTGATGATGAGCAGTTCTTC.

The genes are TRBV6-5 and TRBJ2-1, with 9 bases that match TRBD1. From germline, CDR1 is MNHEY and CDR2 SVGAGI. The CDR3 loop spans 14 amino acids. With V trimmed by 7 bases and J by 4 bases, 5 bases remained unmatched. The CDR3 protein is CASIRQGGYNEQFF. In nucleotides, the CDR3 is TGTGCCAGCATAAGACAGGGGGGATACAATGAGCAGTTCTTC.

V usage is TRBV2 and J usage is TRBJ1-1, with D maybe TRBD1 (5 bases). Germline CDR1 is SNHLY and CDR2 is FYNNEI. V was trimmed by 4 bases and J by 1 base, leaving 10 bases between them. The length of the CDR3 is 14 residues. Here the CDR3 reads CASSGEGRNTEAFF. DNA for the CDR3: TGTGCCAGCAGTGGTGAGGGGCGGAACACTGAAGCTTTCTTT.